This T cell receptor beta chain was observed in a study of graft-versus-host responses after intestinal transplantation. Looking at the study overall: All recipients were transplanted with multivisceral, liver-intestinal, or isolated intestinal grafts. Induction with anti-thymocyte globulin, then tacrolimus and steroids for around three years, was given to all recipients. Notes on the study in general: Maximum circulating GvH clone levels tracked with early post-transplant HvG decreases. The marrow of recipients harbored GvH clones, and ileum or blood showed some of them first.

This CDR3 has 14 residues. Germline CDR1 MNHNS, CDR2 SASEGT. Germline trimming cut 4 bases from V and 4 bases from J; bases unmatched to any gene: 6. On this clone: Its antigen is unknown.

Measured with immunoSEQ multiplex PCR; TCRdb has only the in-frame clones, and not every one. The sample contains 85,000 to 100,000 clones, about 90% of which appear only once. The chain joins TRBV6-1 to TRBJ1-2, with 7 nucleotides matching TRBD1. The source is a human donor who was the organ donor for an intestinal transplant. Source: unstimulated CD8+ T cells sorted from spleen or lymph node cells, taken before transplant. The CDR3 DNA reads TGTGCCAGCAGTGCCAGGGGGGTTACCTATGGCTACACCTTC. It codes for CASSARGVTYGYTF.